Detailed here is one TCR beta chain. Its antigen is still unknown. This entry belongs to a study of post-analysis software for immune sequencing data. Study-wide results and caveats: Higher frequency in patients than in controls was seen for roughly five TRBV segments, with TRBV5-6, TRBV5-1 and TRBV20-1 among them. F-measure co-clustering was strong for batch-matched samples. Significantly lower normalized Chao1 diversity was seen in multiple sclerosis patients than in controls.

cDNA libraries of TCR beta carried unique molecular identifiers. From the PCR reads, TCRdb called clonotypes with MiXCR, one entry per CDR3 protein. The sample shows about 820,000 distinct CDR3 sequences, approximately 53% of them seen only once. The germline V gene encodes CDR1 SGHAT and CDR2 FQDESV (reference sequence). The V and J ends lost 4 bases and 10 bases, in that order; junction bases with no gene match: 5. This CDR3 contains 15 residues. The gene calls are TRBV11-1 and TRBJ1-6, with 12 bases lining up with TRBD1. Sequencing used blood. The receptor's source is a girl between 10 and 17 years old with multiple sclerosis. The CDR3 here is CASSSRDRGHSPLHF. DNA for the CDR3: TGTGCCAGCAGCTCCCGGGACAGGGGGCACTCACCCCTCCACTTT.